This TCR beta chain was sequenced during a study of blood T cell repertoires in COVID-19. Looking at the study overall: Donors in the United States, Italy and Spain gave samples during acute or convalescent COVID-19. Sample material is recorded as cDNA or gDNA derived from T cells, B-cell-depleted T cells, or PBMCs.

Authors' methods: Estimated nucleated cell counts came from reference gene primer amplification. TCRdb's copy holds only in-frame clones and misses some; the assay was immunoSEQ multiplex PCR. From that table come the V and J calls and clone size; the DNA was used to work out D and trimming. There are 300,000 to 400,000 clones in the sample; 80% to 90% occur only once, and nearly 6.5% lies in the top ten. The germline V gene has CDR1 SGHNT and CDR2 YENEEA. The CDR3 runs to 16 residues. Between the trimmed V and J ends, which lost 1 base and 5 bases, there was a span of 14 bases. Those enrolled in Seattle joined during active infection and were followed longitudinally afterward.

This sequence originates from a woman aged 45-65 years with COVID-19, enrolled during active disease. Sample: peripheral blood. The chain couples TRBV11-3 to TRBJ2-2; tentative D call: TRBD2 (6 bases). CDR3 DNA sequence: TGTGCCAGCAGCTTAGGAGGCGGGATAGTAACCGGGGAGCTGTTTTTT. Its translation is CASSLGGGIVTGELFF. Variable domain in full (rest from reference TRBV11-3 and TRBJ2-2): EAGVVQSPRYKIIEKKQPVAFWCNPISGHNTLYWYLQNLGQGPELLIRYENEEAVDDSQLPKDRFSAERLKGVDSTLKIQPAELGDSAVYLCASSLGGGIVTGELFFGEGSRLTVL.